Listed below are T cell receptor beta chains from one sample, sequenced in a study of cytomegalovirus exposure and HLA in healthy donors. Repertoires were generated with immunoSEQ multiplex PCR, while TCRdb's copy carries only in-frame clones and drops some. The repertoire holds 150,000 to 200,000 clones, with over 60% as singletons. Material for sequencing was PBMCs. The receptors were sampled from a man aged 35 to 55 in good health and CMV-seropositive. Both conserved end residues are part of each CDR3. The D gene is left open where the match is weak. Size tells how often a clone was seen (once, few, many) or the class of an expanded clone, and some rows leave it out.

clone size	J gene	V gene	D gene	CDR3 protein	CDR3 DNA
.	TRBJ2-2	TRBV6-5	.	CASSHRGELFF	TGTGCCAGCAGCCACCGGGGGGAGCTGTTTTTT
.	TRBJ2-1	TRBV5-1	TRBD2	CASSLSLAGANEQFF	TGCGCCAGCAGCTTGTCACTAGCGGGGGCAAATGAGCAGTTCTTC
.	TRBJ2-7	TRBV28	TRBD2	CASSLRLAGGAYEQYF	TGTGCCAGCAGTTTACGACTAGCGGGAGGAGCCTACGAGCAGTACTTC
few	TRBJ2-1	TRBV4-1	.	CASSQDRGSGLYNEQFF	TGCGCCAGCAGCCAAGATCGGGGTAGCGGCCTTTACAATGAGCAGTTCTTC
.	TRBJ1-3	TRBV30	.	CAWSTGPPDMYTIYF	TGTGCCTGGAGTACCGGACCTCCGGACATGTACACCATATATTTT
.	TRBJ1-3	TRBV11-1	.	CARGGDTIYF	TGTGCCCGGGGTGGGGACACCATATATTTT
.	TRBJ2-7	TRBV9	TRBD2	CASSVDFSGRFEQYF	TGTGCCAGCAGCGTAGATTTTAGCGGGAGATTCGAGCAGTACTTC
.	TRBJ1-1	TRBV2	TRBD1	CARLRTGVDTEAFF	TGTGCCAGGCTCCGGACAGGGGTTGACACTGAAGCTTTCTTT
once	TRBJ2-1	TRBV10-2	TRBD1	CASRGQGPYNEQFF	TGCGCCAGCAGAGGACAGGGACCCTACAATGAGCAGTTCTTC
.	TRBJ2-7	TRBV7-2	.	CASSSSPGITYEQYF	TGTGCCAGCAGCTCGAGTCCGGGAATAACCTACGAGCAGTACTTC
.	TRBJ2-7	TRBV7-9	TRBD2	CASSPPGLSASEQYF	TGTGCCAGCAGCCCTCCGGGACTAAGCGCTAGCGAGCAGTACTTC
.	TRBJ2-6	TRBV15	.	CATSRDRGSGANGLTF	TGTGCCACCAGCAGAGATAGAGGATCTGGGGCCAACGGCCTGACTTTC
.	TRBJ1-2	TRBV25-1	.	CASSDPLAGSSGYTF	TGTGCCAGCAGTGACCCCTTGGCGGGCTCGTCTGGCTACACCTTC
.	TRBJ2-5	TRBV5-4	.	CASSLALGLVETQYF	TGTGCCAGCAGCTTGGCGTTGGGGCTAGTGGAGACCCAGTACTTC
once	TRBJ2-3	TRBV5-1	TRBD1	CASSLTGGRGDTQYF	TGCGCCAGCAGCCTCACAGGGGGCAGAGGAGATACGCAGTATTTT
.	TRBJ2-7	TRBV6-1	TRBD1	CASNRQGYHEQYF	TGTGCCAGCAATAGACAGGGATACCACGAGCAGTACTTC
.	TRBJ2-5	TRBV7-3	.	CASSIGYEETQYF	TGTGCCAGCAGCATCGGTTATGAAGAGACCCAGTACTTC
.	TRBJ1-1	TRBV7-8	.	CASSPRSSGLNTEAFF	TGTGCCAGCAGTCCACGATCCTCAGGGCTGAACACTGAAGCTTTCTTT
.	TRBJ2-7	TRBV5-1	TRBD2	CASSLALAAYEQYF	TGCGCCAGCAGCTTGGCCCTAGCGGCCTACGAGCAGTACTTC
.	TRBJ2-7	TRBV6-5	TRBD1	CASRSPGQSYEQYF	TGTGCCAGCAGGTCACCGGGACAGTCCTACGAGCAGTACTTC
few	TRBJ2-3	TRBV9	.	CASSVRGSSLLAGSADTQYF	TGTGCCAGCAGCGTAAGGGGAAGTAGCTTGCTTGCGGGAAGCGCAGATACGCAGTATTTT
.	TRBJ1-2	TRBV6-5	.	CASSYQQGMSGYTF	TGTGCCAGCAGTTACCAACAGGGAATGAGCGGCTACACCTTC
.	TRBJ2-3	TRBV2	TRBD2	CASSPGGGGGDTQYF	TGTGCCAGCAGTCCGGGGGGGGGTGGAGGAGATACGCAGTATTTT
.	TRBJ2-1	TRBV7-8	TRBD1	CASSWTGGSEQFF	TGTGCCAGCAGCTGGACAGGGGGCAGTGAGCAGTTCTTC
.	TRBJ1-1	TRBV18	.	CASSRGEAQMNTEAFF	TGTGCCAGCTCTCGGGGGGAGGCCCAAATGAACACTGAAGCTTTCTTT
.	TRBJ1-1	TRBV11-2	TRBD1	CASSQDREGTEAFF	TGTGCCAGCAGCCAGGACAGGGAAGGGACTGAAGCTTTCTTT
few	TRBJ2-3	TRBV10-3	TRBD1	CAIRQDRGTDTQYF	TGTGCCATCAGACAGGACAGGGGCACAGATACGCAGTATTTT
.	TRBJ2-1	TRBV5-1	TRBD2	CASSLEGLAGVNEQFF	TGCGCCAGCAGCTTGGAGGGGCTAGCGGGTGTAAATGAGCAGTTCTTC
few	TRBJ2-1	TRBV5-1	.	CASFLERVGTGEQFF	TGCGCCAGCTTCCTGGAAAGAGTGGGAACGGGGGAGCAGTTCTTC
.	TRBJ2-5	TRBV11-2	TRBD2	CASSLLAGVASQETQYF	TGTGCCAGCAGCTTGCTAGCGGGAGTAGCTTCCCAAGAGACCCAGTACTTC
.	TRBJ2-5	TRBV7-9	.	CASSRTTLQETQYF	TGTGCCAGCAGCCGCACGACACTCCAAGAGACCCAGTACTTC
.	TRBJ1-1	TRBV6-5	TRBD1	CASRIDRGNTEAFF	TGTGCCAGCAGGATAGACAGGGGGAACACTGAAGCTTTCTTT
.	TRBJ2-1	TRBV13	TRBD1	CASRQTGTGYNEQFF	TGTGCCAGCAGACAGACCGGGACAGGGTACAATGAGCAGTTCTTC
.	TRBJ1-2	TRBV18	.	CASSPPQENYGYTF	TGTGCCAGCTCACCACCGCAAGAGAACTATGGCTACACCTTC
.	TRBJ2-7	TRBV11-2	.	CASSLGGGVFEQYF	TGTGCCAGCAGCTTGGGGGGAGGCGTATTCGAGCAGTACTTC
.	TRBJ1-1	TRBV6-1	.	CASIKDRGNTEAFF	TGTGCCAGCATTAAGGACAGAGGAAACACTGAAGCTTTCTTT
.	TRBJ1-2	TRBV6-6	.	CASSYHPQGGDGYTF	TGTGCCAGCAGTTACCATCCTCAGGGAGGGGATGGCTACACCTTC
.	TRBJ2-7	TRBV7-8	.	CASRGPGTNEQYF	TGTGCCAGCAGGGGGCCTGGGACAAACGAGCAGTACTTC
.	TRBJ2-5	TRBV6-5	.	CASKDSLTQETQYF	TGTGCCAGCAAGGACTCCCTGACCCAAGAGACCCAGTACTTC
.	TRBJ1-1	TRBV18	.	CASSPVDSENTEAFF	TGTGCCAGCTCACCAGTCGACAGCGAGAACACTGAAGCTTTCTTT
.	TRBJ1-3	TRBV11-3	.	CASSAGNSGNTIYF	TGTGCCAGCAGCGCAGGCAACTCTGGAAACACCATATATTTT
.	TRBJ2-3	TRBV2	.	CASSVQSRGDTQYF	TGTGCCAGCAGTGTCCAGTCACGGGGAGATACGCAGTATTTT